This T cell receptor beta chain stems from a study of Tregs in tolerant kidney transplant recipients. Here immunoSEQ multiplex PCR was the method, and the copy in TCRdb shows in-frame clones only, minus some. The sample carries about 55,000 clones, approximately 91% recorded once. CDR1 and CDR2 (germline): LNHNV, YYDKDF (reference sequence). The CDR3 has 12 amino acids. Turning to this clone: Mismatch with germline at one junction end may stem from a read error.

Mixed chimerism was transient after nonmyeloablative marrow transplants from related graft donors. The input for sequencing was CD8+ T cells from blood (PBMCs), taken 24 months after the transplant. This receptor was obtained from a human patient who received a combined kidney and bone marrow transplant. The graft donor may account for some of the T cells. The chain carries TRBV15 and TRBJ1-6; D is unclear. The CDR3 here is CATSRANSPLHF. Here the CDR3 DNA reads TGTGCCACCAGCAGAGCTAATTCCCCCCTCCACTTT.